A single sample is the source of the 13 T cell receptor beta chains below, sequenced in a study of blood T cells in healthy people across ages. It was with a sample-barcoded 5' primer and a J-beta primer mix that a second PCR of roughly 7 to 11 cycles was run. TCRdb processed the 5' RACE reads anew with MiXCR; each CDR3 protein has one entry. The table has 800,000 to 950,000 distinct CDR3 sequences, roughly 48% seen once. The specimen sequenced was blood. The receptors shown here come from a man aged 25-45 years in good health.

This clonotype has a handful of counts. Here the CDR3 reads CASTIPGTGNYGYTF. The CDR3 nucleotides read TGTGCCAGCACCATCCCCGGGACAGGGAACTATGGCTACACCTTC. V gene TRBV28 combines with J gene TRBJ1-2; 9 nucleotides agree with TRBD1. The J segment lost 2 bases and the V segment lost 7 bases, leaving 8 bases of the junction unmatched. Germline V lookup: CDR1 MDHEN, CDR2 SYDVKM. The CDR3 spans 15 residues.

The chain recombines TRBV5-5 with TRBJ2-1; 9 bases agree with TRBD1. V lost 4 bases to trimming and J lost 1 base; unmatched junction nucleotides: 3. Looked up from germline, CDR1 is SGHKS and CDR2 is YYEKEE (reference sequence). This CDR3 is built from 15 residues. The CDR3 here is CASSTGTGSYNEQFF. The CDR3 nucleotides are TGTGCCAGCAGCACCGGGACAGGGTCCTACAATGAGCAGTTCTTC.

The V and J genes are TRBV10-3 and TRBJ2-5, with D possibly matching TRBD2 (6 bases). Trimming left V 0 bases short and J 4 bases short, with 9 bases between. The V gene's germline CDR1 is ENHRY and CDR2 SYGVKD. The CDR3 spans 14 residues. CDR3 protein: CAISESGAGETQYF. CDR3 bases: TGTGCCATCAGTGAGTCAGGAGCGGGAGAGACCCAGTACTTC.

A word on this clonotype: A read error may explain this, as a much larger clone is one base away. V usage is TRBV5-1 and J usage is TRBJ2-3; no firm D call. The length of the CDR3 is 14 residues. Germline lookup yields CDR1 SGHRS and CDR2 YFSETQ. CDR3 loop: CAGSFGDVADTQYF. The CDR3 bases are TGCGCCGGCAGCTTTGGGGATGTCGCAGATACGCAGTATTTT.

This clonotype came up once. The rearrangement links TRBV5-1 to TRBJ2-3; TRBD2 matches 7 bases. This CDR3 contains 16 residues. The junction had 10 bases not matched to a gene; V was cut back by 4 bases and J by 2 bases. Germline CDR1 SGHRS, CDR2 YFSETQ. CDR3: CASSPTVGTNTDTQYF. CDR3 DNA sequence: TGCGCCAGCAGCCCAACAGTGGGGACTAACACAGATACGCAGTATTTT.

The CDR3 nucleotides read TGTGCCAGCACCACAGGGGGGACAGGACGACCCATGAACACTGAAGCTTTCTTT. It is translated as CASTTGGTGRPMNTEAFF. The gene calls are TRBV6-1 and TRBJ1-1, with TRBD1 matching over 8 bases. This CDR3 has 18 amino acids. Germline CDR1 reads MNHNS; CDR2 reads SASEGT. Trimming cost V 7 bases and J 0 bases; bases outside gene matches: 16.

V is TRBV4-1 and J is TRBJ2-1, with D maybe TRBD1 (5 bases). V was pared by 1 base and J by 10 bases, with 11 bases between. CDR1 and CDR2 from the germline V gene are MGHRA and YSYEKL. This CDR3 has 13 amino acids. CDR3 sequence (DNA): TGCGCCAGCAGCCAAGTAGGGGATTGGGAGCAGTTCTTC. Protein product: CASSQVGDWEQFF.

The chain recombines TRBV6-6 with TRBJ2-7, with unresolved D. Germline V lookup: CDR1 MNHNY, CDR2 SVGAGI (reference sequence). The CDR3 is 13 residues long. Trimming took 0 bases from V and 3 from J, leaving 6 bases between them. For the CDR3, the DNA is TGTGCCAGCAGTTACTCCATACGCTACGAGCAGTACTTC. Its translation: CASSYSIRYEQYF.

For this clonotype: The junction departs from the called germline gene at one end, perhaps through a read error. In nucleotides, the CDR3 is TGTGCCAGCCTGAGCCATGGGAACTGGGACTATGACTACACCTTC. Protein sequence: CASLSHGNWDYDYTF. The V gene is TRBV12-3 or TRBV12-4, the J gene TRBJ1-2; possible D gene TRBD1, 5 bases. This CDR3 has 15 amino acids.

Comment on this clonotype: A much larger clone differs by one base, so this may be a read error. The V and J genes are TRBV7-2 and TRBJ2-4; TRBD1 matches 8 bases. CDR1 and CDR2 (germline): SGHTA, FQGNSA. There are 16 residues in the CDR3. CDR3 residues: CACSSSGTGTIRGQYF. CDR3 nucleotides: TGTGCCTGCAGCTCAAGTGGGACAGGAACAATCAGGGGGCAGTACTTC. Combining the CDR3 with reference TRBV7-2 and TRBJ2-4 gives the whole variable domain GAGVSQSPSNKVTEKGKDVELRCDPISGHTALYWYRQSLGQGLEFLIYFQGNSAPDKSGLPSDRFSAERTGGSVSTLTIQRTQQEDSAVYLCACSSSGTGTIRGQYFGAGTRLSVL.

This clonotype was counted ten times or more. The V and J genes are TRBV20-1 and TRBJ2-7, with D perhaps TRBD2 (5 bases). In germline, CDR1 is DFQATT, CDR2 SNEGSKA (reference sequence). This CDR3 has 15 amino acids. Trimming pared 3 bases from V and 0 bases from J, leaving 15 bases between. The CDR3 DNA is TGCAGTGCTAGCCCCCGACTAACGAGCTCCTACGAGCAGTACTTC. Amino acid sequence: CSASPRLTSSYEQYF.

This chain uses TRBV4-1 with TRBJ1-2; TRBD1 might be the D (6 bases). V was cut by 1 base and J by 2 bases, with 11 bases left in between. The CDR3 has 15 amino acids. The germline V gene has CDR1 MGHRA and CDR2 YSYEKL. CDR3 nucleotides: TGCGCCAGCAGCCAAGGGGGGACACTAAACTATGGCTACACCTTC. This translates into CASSQGGTLNYGYTF.

This clonotype was counted only a few times. J is TRBJ2-5 and V is TRBV3-1; D not certain. The germline V gene has CDR1 LGHDT and CDR2 YNNKEL (reference sequence). The V and J ends lost 2 bases and 1 base respectively, with 20 bases between them. The CDR3 length is 18 residues. CDR3 residues: CASSQRTGRKHSQETQYF. The CDR3 DNA is TGTGCCAGCAGCCAACGTACCGGGCGGAAACATTCCCAAGAGACCCAGTACTTC.